These T cell receptor beta chains were read from a single sample in a study of neoadjuvant anti-PD-1 for oral cavity cancer. TCRdb keeps only in-frame clones here, not all; method: immunoSEQ multiplex PCR. The table records roughly 9,500 clones, about 70% of them present only once. The starting material was PBMCs, obtained after nivolumab (anti-PD-1) treatment. The receptor source for this set is a person aged 35-79 years with oral cavity squamous cell carcinoma. The CDR3 runs from the conserved cysteine through the conserved F or W. A D gene is named only where the DNA matches it firmly. Clone size appears in some rows only: once, few, many, or a class for an expanded clone.

>TRBD2|TRBJ2-3|.|TRBV29-1
TGCAGCGCCAATGGACTAGCGGGCCACACAGATACGCAGTATTTT
CSANGLAGHTDTQYF
>.|TRBJ1-6|few|TRBV27
TGTGCCAGCACCGGGGGGTATTCACCCCTCCACTTT
CASTGGYSPLHF
>.|TRBJ1-1|.|TRBV2
TGTGCCAGCAGTGAGGACAAGAACACTGAAGCTTTCTTT
CASSEDKNTEAFF
>.|TRBJ1-4|.|TRBV7-9
TGTGCCAGCAGCTCCACAGGGAGTGGTGAAAAACTGTTTTTT
CASSSTGSGEKLFF
>.|TRBJ1-5|few|TRBV7-9
TGTGCCAGCAGCCCCGATTTCAGGGAGGGACAGCCCCAGCATTTT
CASSPDFREGQPQHF
>.|TRBJ1-1|.|TRBV10-2
TGCGCCAGCAGTGACCCAGGAGGGAGCGATAGGAACACTGAAGCTTTCTTT
CASSDPGGSDRNTEAFF
>TRBD1|TRBJ1-6|.|TRBV18
TGTGCCAGCTCATCGACAGGGGTTAATTCACCCCTCCACTTT
CASSSTGVNSPLHF
>.|TRBJ2-2|few|TRBV11-3
TGTGCCAGCAGGGCAAGCCCGGAAACCGGGGAGCTGTTTTTT
CASRASPETGELFF
>TRBD2|TRBJ2-1|once|TRBV2
TGTGCCAGCAGGAGCGGATTAGCGGGCTCTACCTACAATGAGCAGTTCTTC
CASRSGLAGSTYNEQFF
>.|TRBJ1-2|.|TRBV30
TGTGCCTGGGCCCGGGACATTTACTATGGCTACACCTTC
CAWARDIYYGYTF
>TRBD1|TRBJ1-1|.|TRBV11-2
TGTGCCAGCAGCCTTGACAGGGGGGACACTGAAGCTTTCTTT
CASSLDRGDTEAFF
>.|TRBJ1-3|.|TRBV6-5
TGTGCCAGCATTTCAGACTCTGGAAACACCATATATTTT
CASISDSGNTIYF
>TRBD2|TRBJ2-3|.|TRBV4-2
TGTGCCAGCAGCCCGAATAGCGGGAGAATGACAGATACGCAGTATTTT
CASSPNSGRMTDTQYF
>.|TRBJ2-1|.|TRBV9
TGTGCCAGCAGCGTAGGAGGGCGGTCCTCCTACAATGAGCAGTTCTTC
CASSVGGRSSYNEQFF
>.|TRBJ2-7|.|TRBV19
TGTGCCAGTACGAAACAGGGAGGGTCCTACGAGCAGTACTTC
CASTKQGGSYEQYF